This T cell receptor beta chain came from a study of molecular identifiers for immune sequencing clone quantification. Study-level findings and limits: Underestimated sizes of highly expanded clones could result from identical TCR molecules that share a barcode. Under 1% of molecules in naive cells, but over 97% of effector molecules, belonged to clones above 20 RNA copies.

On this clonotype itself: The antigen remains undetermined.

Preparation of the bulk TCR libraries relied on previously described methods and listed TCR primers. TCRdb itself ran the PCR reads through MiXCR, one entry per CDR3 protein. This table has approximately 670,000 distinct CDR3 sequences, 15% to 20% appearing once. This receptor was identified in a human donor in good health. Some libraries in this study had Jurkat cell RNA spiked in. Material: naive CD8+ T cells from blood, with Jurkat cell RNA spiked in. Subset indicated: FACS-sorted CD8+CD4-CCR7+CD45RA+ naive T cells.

CDR3 coding DNA: TGCAGTGCTAGAGATATGTACTACGAGCAGTACTTC. This gives the protein CSARDMYYEQYF. The rearrangement joins TRBV20-1 to TRBJ2-7, with unresolved D. V gave up 0 bases and J gave up 3 bases, with 6 bases separating them. Germline V CDR1 and CDR2: DFQATT, SNEGSKA (reference sequence). The CDR3 length is 12 residues.